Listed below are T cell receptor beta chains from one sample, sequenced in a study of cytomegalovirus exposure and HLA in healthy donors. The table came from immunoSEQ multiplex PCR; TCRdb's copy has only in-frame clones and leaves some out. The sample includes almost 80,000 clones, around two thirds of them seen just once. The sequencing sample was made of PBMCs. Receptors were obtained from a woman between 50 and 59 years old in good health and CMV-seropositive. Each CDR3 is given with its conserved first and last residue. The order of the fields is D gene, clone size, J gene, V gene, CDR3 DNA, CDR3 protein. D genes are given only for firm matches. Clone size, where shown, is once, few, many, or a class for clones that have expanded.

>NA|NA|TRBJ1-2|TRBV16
TGTGCCAGCAGCCCCTTAAGTGAGAACGGCTACACCTTC
CASSPLSENGYTF
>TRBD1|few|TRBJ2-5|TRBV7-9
TGTGCCAGCAGCCACAGGGGTCAAGAGACCCAGTACTTC
CASSHRGQETQYF
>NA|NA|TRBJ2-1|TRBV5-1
TGCGCCAGCAGCACCAGACAGTACAATGAGCAGTTCTTC
CASSTRQYNEQFF
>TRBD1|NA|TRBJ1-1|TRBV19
TGTGCCAGTAGTATCAGACAGGGGCGCGGTGAAGCTTTCTTT
CASSIRQGRGEAFF
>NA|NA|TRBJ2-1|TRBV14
TGTGCCAGCAGCCAAGTCCGCTCCTACAATGAGCAGTTCTTC
CASSQVRSYNEQFF
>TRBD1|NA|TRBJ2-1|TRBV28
TGTGCCAGCAGTTTATCGGGACAGGGAAGCGATGAGCAGTTCTTC
CASSLSGQGSDEQFF
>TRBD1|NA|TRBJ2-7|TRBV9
TGTGCCAGCAGCGTAGGGGGACAGGGACCTCGGGAGCAGTACTTC
CASSVGGQGPREQYF
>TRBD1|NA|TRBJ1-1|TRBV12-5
TGTGCTAGTGGTTTGTTTAGGGGGCAGGGGGTCACTGAAGCTTTCTTT
CASGLFRGQGVTEAFF
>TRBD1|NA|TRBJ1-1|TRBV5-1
TGCGCCAGCAGCAGGACAGGGGCGGATACTGAAGCTTTCTTT
CASSRTGADTEAFF
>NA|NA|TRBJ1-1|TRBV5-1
TGCGCCAGCAGCTTGGCTGGACCTCTTACGGGGTGGAACACTGAAGCTTTCTTT
CASSLAGPLTGWNTEAFF
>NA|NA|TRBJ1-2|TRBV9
TGTGCCAGCAGCGGGGGCAGGGACTATGGCTACACCTTC
CASSGGRDYGYTF
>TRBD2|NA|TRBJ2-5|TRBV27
TGTGCCAGCAGTTTAACTTATGGGGGGGTGACCCAGTACTTC
CASSLTYGGVTQYF
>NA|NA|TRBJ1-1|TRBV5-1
TGCGCCACCCGCTTGGGCGTACCGGACACTGAAGCTTTCTTT
CATRLGVPDTEAFF
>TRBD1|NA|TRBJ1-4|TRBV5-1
TGCGCCAGCAGCAAAGACAGGGTGGAGGGGAATGTGGAAAAACTGTTTTTT
CASSKDRVEGNVEKLFF
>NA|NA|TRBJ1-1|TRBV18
TGTGCCAGCTCACCCTCATCGAACATAGCTTTCTTT
CASSPSSNIAFF